One and the same sample provided the 22 T cell receptor beta chains below, sequenced in a study of CD8 T cells in Susac syndrome. A quantity of about 0.45 to 1 ug RNA underwent reverse transcription using random hexamers. TCRdb called the immunoSEQ multiplex PCR reads again in MiXCR, with one record for every CDR3 protein. The profile covers 150,000 to 200,000 distinct CDR3 sequences, with roughly 95% appearing a single time and around 0.13% taken by the ten largest. Specimen: CD4+ T cells from PBMCs. All receptors come from a human donor with Susac syndrome.

The DNA for the CDR3 is TGTGCCAGCAGCCAAGATAATTTGGAGCGAAAGACCCAGTACTTC. As protein: CASSQDNLERKTQYF. The chain joins TRBV14 to TRBJ2-5, with D unclear. V was clipped by 0 bases and J by 6 bases, with 14 bases between them. There are 15 residues in the CDR3. CDR1 is SGHDN and CDR2 is FVKESK in the germline V gene.

The rearrangement uses TRBV5-8 and TRBJ2-1; D may be TRBD2 (6 bases). CDR1 is SGHTS and CDR2 is YDEGEE in the germline V gene. The CDR3 consists of 13 residues. V gave up 4 bases and J gave up 12 bases, with 17 bases separating them. This chain's CDR3 is CASSSLRVRGQFF. In nucleotides, the CDR3 is TGTGCCAGCAGCAGCCTCAGGGTGCGGGGGCAGTTCTTC.

The rearrangement uses TRBV4-2 and TRBJ2-5; D uncertain. The V gene lost 0 bases and the J gene lost 4 bases, with 12 bases spanning the gap. Per the germline V gene, CDR1 is LGHNA and CDR2 is YNFKEQ. The CDR3 consists of 15 residues. CDR3 coding DNA: TGTGCCAGCAGCCAAGAGGACCAAACCGGAGAGACCCAGTACTTC. Its protein is CASSQEDQTGETQYF.

V usage is TRBV3-1 and J usage is TRBJ2-7; D possibly corresponds to TRBD1 (6 bases). V shed 4 bases and J shed 0 bases, with 13 bases lying between them. Germline V CDR1 and CDR2: LGHDT, YNNKEL (reference sequence). The CDR3 contains 15 residues. The CDR3 nucleotides read TGTGCCAGCAGCCTGACAGGCGCTACCTCCTACGAGCAGTACTTC. It yields the protein CASSLTGATSYEQYF.

The rearrangement uses TRBV2 and TRBJ2-3, with 16 bases fitting TRBD2. This CDR3 has 16 amino acids. The junction had 4 bases not matched to a gene; V was cut back by 6 bases and J by 4 bases. The germline gives CDR1 SNHLY, CDR2 FYNNEI. CDR3 residues: CASSAGTSGRADTQYF. In DNA form, the CDR3 reads TGTGCCAGCAGCGCCGGGACTAGCGGGAGGGCAGATACGCAGTATTTT.

The rearrangement links TRBV5-1 to TRBJ2-5, with TRBD1 matching over 10 bases. The junction had 6 bases not matched to a gene; V was cut back by 4 bases and J by 3 bases. Germline CDR1 is SGHRS and CDR2 is YFSETQ. This CDR3 spans 15 amino acids. Here the CDR3 reads CASSRPGQGKETQYF. CDR3 nucleotides: TGCGCCAGCAGCCGTCCGGGACAGGGGAAAGAGACCCAGTACTTC.

J is TRBJ2-5 and V is TRBV3-1; TRBD2 might be the D (5 bases). CDR3 length: 15 residues. The germline CDR1 and CDR2 sequences are LGHDT and YNNKEL (reference sequence). V lost 1 base, J lost 5 bases, and 14 bases lay in between. The CDR3 DNA follows: TGTGCCAGCAGCCAAGGAGGACTTGGAAGGGAGACCCAGTACTTC. This gives the protein CASSQGGLGRETQYF.

The chain has TRBV5-6 and TRBJ2-1; 7 bases are shared with TRBD1. The CDR3 length is 15 residues. Unmatched junction bases numbered 13, after V lost 4 bases and J lost 9 bases. Looked up from germline, CDR1 is SGHDT and CDR2 is YYEEEE. CDR3 loop: CASSRFGQGEGEQFF. The CDR3 DNA sequence: TGTGCCAGCAGCCGATTTGGGCAGGGGGAAGGTGAGCAGTTCTTC.

V is TRBV20-1 and J is TRBJ2-5; 8 nucleotides align to TRBD2. This CDR3 has 15 residues. The V gene end was trimmed by 0 bases and the J gene end by 5 bases; junction bases not matched to a gene: 8. CDR1 and CDR2 (germline): DFQATT, SNEGSKA (reference sequence). CDR3: CSARDNGGGIETQYF. CDR3 nucleotide sequence: TGCAGTGCTAGAGATAATGGCGGGGGGATTGAGACCCAGTACTTC.

V usage is TRBV2 and J usage is TRBJ2-6; no reliable D call. Trimming cost V 3 bases and J 1 base, with 7 bases left between them. The germline gives CDR1 SNHLY, CDR2 FYNNEI. The CDR3 totals 15 residues. The DNA of the CDR3 is TGTGCCAGCAGTGAGTTGGTTTCTGGGGCCAACGTCCTGACTTTC. This encodes CASSELVSGANVLTF.

The chain joins TRBV23-1 to TRBJ2-7; D might be TRBD1 (6 bases). TRBV23-1 is annotated as an ORF whose role is uncertain. Trimming stripped 10 bases from V and 0 bases from J, with 10 bases between. This CDR3 is built from 12 residues. This chain's CDR3 is CANRTDSYEQYF. The CDR3 DNA is TGCGCCAACCGGACAGACTCCTACGAGCAGTACTTC.

The chain uses TRBV28 and TRBJ1-2; D call uncertain. The CDR3 runs 11 residues. CDR1 is MDHEN and CDR2 is SYDVKM in the germline V gene. Trimming pared 6 bases from V and 8 bases from J, leaving 10 bases between. The CDR3 DNA is TGTGCCAGCAGCGACAAAGGGGGCTACACCTTC. Translating it yields CASSDKGGYTF.

This clonotype was observed a handful of times. The V call is TRBV30, the J call TRBJ2-5; D unclear. The length of the CDR3 is 11 residues. CDR1 and CDR2 from the germline V gene are GTSNPN and SVGIG (reference sequence). Trimming stripped 0 bases from V and 10 bases from J, with 9 bases between. The CDR3 region is CAWSVGSGQYF. The DNA for the CDR3 is TGTGCCTGGAGTGTTGGTTCAGGCCAGTACTTC.

The gene calls are TRBV28 and TRBJ2-7; D unclear. Germline CDR1 reads MDHEN; CDR2 reads SYDVKM. Trimming pared 3 bases from V and 5 bases from J, leaving 11 bases between. CDR3 length equals 13 residues. CDR3 sequence (DNA): TGTGCCAGCAGTTTTTGGATGGGGAACGAGCAGTACTTC. It specifies CASSFWMGNEQYF.

V usage is TRBV29-1 and J usage is TRBJ1-4, with TRBD1 matching 8 bases. Trimming took 1 base from V and 4 from J; bases not matched to a gene: 2. The CDR3 covers 14 residues. Looked up from germline, CDR1 is SQVTM and CDR2 is ANQGSEA. The CDR3 DNA reads TGCAGCGTTGAAGTAACAGGGGGTAATGAAAAACTGTTTTTT. Its protein is CSVEVTGGNEKLFF. Based on the CDR3 plus reference TRBV29-1 and TRBJ1-4, the full variable domain is SAVISQKPSRDICQRGTSLTIQCQVDSQVTMMFWYRQQPGQSLTLIATANQGSEATYESGFVIDKFPISRPNLTFSTLTVSNMSPEDSSIYLCSVEVTGGNEKLFFGSGTQLSVL.

The gene calls are TRBV20-1 and TRBJ2-4, with D perhaps matching TRBD1 (7 bases). Trimming removed 5 bases from V and 7 bases from J, with 18 bases in between. CDR1 and CDR2 (germline): DFQATT, SNEGSKA (reference sequence). The CDR3 runs 14 residues. In nucleotides, the CDR3 is TGCAGTGCTGGGGGGCGACAGGGCAGGAACATTCAGTACTTC. Amino acids: CSAGGRQGRNIQYF.

The chain couples TRBV15 to TRBJ1-2; D call uncertain. This CDR3 is built from 15 residues. V dropped 0 bases and J dropped 0 bases, with 8 bases sitting between them. Per the germline V gene, CDR1 is LNHNV and CDR2 is YYDKDF (reference sequence). The chain's CDR3 is CATSRDARTNYGYTF. The CDR3 DNA sequence: TGTGCCACCAGCAGAGATGCCAGAACTAACTATGGCTACACCTTC. Filled out from reference TRBV15 and TRBJ1-2, the complete variable domain reads DAMVIQNPRYQVTQFGKPVTLSCSQTLNHNVMYWYQQKSSQAPKLLFHYYDKDFNNEADTPDNFQSRRPNTSFCFLDIRSPGLGDTAMYLCATSRDARTNYGYTFGSGTRLTVV.

V is TRBV20-1 and J is TRBJ2-7, with TRBD2 matching 8 bases. The germline V gene has CDR1 DFQATT and CDR2 SNEGSKA (reference sequence). V shed 6 bases and J 2 bases; nucleotides not matched to a gene: 12. This CDR3 spans 15 amino acids. CDR3 loop: CSADSPSGPAYEQYF. The CDR3 DNA sequence: TGCAGTGCGGATTCCCCTAGCGGGCCGGCCTACGAGCAGTACTTC.

The chain has TRBV29-1 and TRBJ2-2; perhaps D is TRBD1 or TRBD2 (6 bases each). Deletions cut 3 bases from V and 4 bases from J, with 12 bases between. The germline V gene has CDR1 SQVTM and CDR2 ANQGSEA. CDR3 length equals 14 residues. CDR3 region: CSVERGVGTGELFF. CDR3 DNA: TGCAGCGTTGAGAGGGGGGTCGGCACCGGGGAGCTGTTTTTT.

V is TRBV18 and J is TRBJ1-1; possibly TRBD1 for D (5 bases). V shed 5 bases and J shed 0 bases, with 10 bases lying between them. The CDR3 has 14 amino acids. Germline loops: CDR1 KGHSH, CDR2 LQKENI. Here the CDR3 reads CASSSGVMNTEAFF. CDR3 bases: TGTGCCAGCTCATCGGGGGTGATGAACACTGAAGCTTTCTTT. Full variable domain (outside the CDR3, taken from reference TRBV18 and TRBJ1-1): NAGVMQNPRHLVRRRGQEARLRCSPMKGHSHVYWYRQLPEEGLKFMVYLQKENIIDESGMPKERFSAEFPKEGPSILRIQQVVRGDSAAYFCASSSGVMNTEAFFGQGTRLTVV.

The gene calls are TRBV29-1 and TRBJ1-1; D might be TRBD1 (5 bases). Germline V gene lookup returns CDR1 SQVTM and CDR2 ANQGSEA. V lost 6 bases, J lost 4 bases, and 18 bases lay in between. The CDR3 sequence is 14 residues long. CDR3 region: CSVKRSTGGTEAFF. As DNA, the CDR3 is TGCAGCGTGAAGCGTTCAACAGGAGGCACTGAAGCTTTCTTT.

This clonotype was seen only once. CDR3 in DNA: TGCAGCGTTGAGGTTAGAGGACTAGCGGGAGGGGGCGCCTACAATGAGCAGTTCTTC. Amino acids: CSVEVRGLAGGGAYNEQFF. The rearrangement uses TRBV29-1 and TRBJ2-1; TRBD2 matches at 15 bases. There are 19 residues in the CDR3. J was trimmed by 2 bases and V by 3 bases; bases with no gene match: 11. CDR1 and CDR2 (germline): SQVTM, ANQGSEA.